Listed below are T cell receptor beta chains from one sample, sequenced in a study of blood T cell repertoires in COVID-19. Generated by immunoSEQ multiplex PCR, the TCRdb table keeps only in-frame clones and is missing some. The table shows around 260,000 clones, with around 89% occurring only once. Sequencing used peripheral blood. These receptors were collected from a man aged 55-75 years who had recovered from COVID-19. Each CDR3 is given with its conserved first and last residue. The D gene is left open where the match is weak.

TRBJ2-7	.	TRBV5-4	TGTGCCAGCGGCAGGGGGGTTTCCTACGAGCAGTACTTC	CASGRGVSYEQYF
TRBJ1-1	TRBD1	TRBV5-4	TGTGCCAGCAGCGCCCCGGGACAGGCTGCTCCGGCTTTCTTT	CASSAPGQAAPAFF
TRBJ2-5	.	TRBV18	TGTGCCAGCGGAAGAGGGCAAGAGACCCAGTACTTC	CASGRGQETQYF
TRBJ2-7	.	TRBV6-6	TGTGCCAGCAGTTACTCCATCGGCCAGCCCGGGGAGCAGTACTTC	CASSYSIGQPGEQYF
TRBJ1-3	.	TRBV6-5	TGTGCCAGCACAGAAAGTGGGACTGTTGGAAACACCATATATTTT	CASTESGTVGNTIYF
TRBJ2-5	TRBD2	TRBV5-4	TGTGCCAGCAGCTCTCCGGGGGGGCTGTATGAGACCCAGTACTTC	CASSSPGGLYETQYF
TRBJ1-2	.	TRBV5-4	TGTGCCAGCAGCCTCTACAGGGCGGACTATGGCTACACCTTC	CASSLYRADYGYTF
TRBJ1-1	TRBD1	TRBV5-4	TGTGCCAGCAGCTTGGGACAGGGGAGGACTGAAGCTTTCTTT	CASSLGQGRTEAFF
TRBJ2-1	TRBD1	TRBV2	TGTGCCAGCAGTTTCGGGACAGGGTTCTCCTACAATGAGCAGTTCTTC	CASSFGTGFSYNEQFF
TRBJ1-1	TRBD1	TRBV19	TGTGCCAGTAGTCGCACAGGGGCTGTCACTGAAGCTTTCTTT	CASSRTGAVTEAFF
TRBJ2-3	.	TRBV11-2	TGTGCCAGCAGCCGTTCCCTCTCCTTCCTTCTTTTT	CASSRSLSFLLF
TRBJ1-5	.	TRBV5-1	TGCGCCAGCAGCTTGGACGGTATTCAGCCCCAGCATTTT	CASSLDGIQPQHF
TRBJ1-1	.	TRBV5-1	TGCGCCAGCAGTGTGGGCCCGAACACTGAAGCTTTCTTT	CASSVGPNTEAFF
TRBJ2-5	TRBD2	TRBV5-4	TGTGCCAGCAGCCCCGGGGGGGCCCAGGGTCAAGAGACCCAGTACTTC	CASSPGGAQGQETQYF
TRBJ2-5	.	TRBV9	TGTGCCAGCAGCGTAGGAGGGGGGGCCTGGGGACAAGAGACCCAGTACTTC	CASSVGGGAWGQETQYF
TRBJ1-1	.	TRBV5-1	TGCGCCAGCAGCGACAGGCTTCGGACTGAAGCTTTCTTT	CASSDRLRTEAFF
TRBJ2-5	TRBD1	TRBV7-9	TGTGCCAGCAGCGAGGGACAGGTAGAGACCCAGTACTTC	CASSEGQVETQYF
TRBJ1-4	TRBD1	TRBV19	TGTGCCAGTAGTATACCGGGGCAGGGGGGATCTAATGAAAAACTGTTTTTT	CASSIPGQGGSNEKLFF
TRBJ1-2	TRBD1	TRBV3-1/TRBV3-2	TGTGCCAGCAGCCACGGGGACAGGGTCTATGGCTACACCTTC	CASSHGDRVYGYTF
TRBJ2-5	.	TRBV27	TGTGCCAGCAGATCTCCGGACAGATCGGAGACCCAGTACTTC	CASRSPDRSETQYF
TRBJ1-1	.	TRBV19	TGTGCCAGTAGTAGGAGAACGATGGACATGAACACTGAAGCTTTCTTT	CASSRRTMDMNTEAFF
TRBJ2-6	TRBD1	TRBV27	TGTGCCAGCAGCCCAGGGACAGTGAACGTCCTGACTTTC	CASSPGTVNVLTF
TRBJ2-7	TRBD1	TRBV5-1	TGCGCCAGCAGCTTTATACCGGGACAGGCCTACGAGCAGTACTTC	CASSFIPGQAYEQYF
TRBJ1-2	TRBD1	TRBV6-5	TGTGCCAGCAGGGGCGGACAGGGTGACCTCTATGGCTACACCTTC	CASRGGQGDLYGYTF
TRBJ1-2	.	TRBV11-3	TGTGCCAGCAGCTTAGCATCAGGCGGGCTAAACTATGGCTACACCTTC	CASSLASGGLNYGYTF